The text below deals with one T cell receptor beta chain. Assay used: immunoSEQ multiplex PCR; TCRdb lists only in-frame clones, some missing. The table lists 2 million to 2.5 million clones, just over 90% of them singletons. This record comes from a study of shared clonotypes between healthy human individuals. CDR3 length: 16 amino acids. V was pared by 2 bases and J by 1 base, with 15 bases between. Germline lookup yields CDR1 SGHAT and CDR2 FQNNGV. Sequences were obtained from naive CD4+ T cells from PBMCs. Sample subset: CD45RA+ positively selected. The receptor's source is a man younger than 35 in good health. Some clones in this sample may be carry-over from other donors' samples. The chain uses TRBV11-2 and TRBJ2-7, with D maybe TRBD2 (7 bases). The CDR3 DNA sequence: TGTGCCAGCAGCTTACAGACTAGGGGGGGTTCCTACGAGCAGTACTTC. It yields the protein CASSLQTRGGSYEQYF. Full variable domain (missing parts from reference TRBV11-2 and TRBJ2-7): EAGVAQSPRYKIIEKRQSVAFWCNPISGHATLYWYQQILGQGPKLLIQFQNNGVVDDSQLPKDRFSAERLKGVDSTLKIQPAKLEDSAVYLCASSLQTRGGSYEQYFGPGTRLTVT.